This T cell receptor beta chain derives from a study of blood T cell repertoires in COVID-19. Generated by immunoSEQ multiplex PCR, the TCRdb table keeps only in-frame clones and is missing some. The data contain about 370,000 clones, around 89% of them singletons. The ends lost 4 bases at V and 5 bases at J; junction bases unmatched: 7. The CDR3 spans 14 residues. Germline V gives CDR1 KGHSH, CDR2 LQKENI. The receptor comes from a woman younger than 45 with COVID-19, enrolled during active disease. The sequencing input was peripheral blood. The V and J genes are TRBV18 and TRBJ2-5, with 7 bases fitting TRBD1. The CDR3 bases are TGTGCCAGCTCACAACAGGGGTTGATCGAGACCCAGTACTTC. Encoded protein: CASSQQGLIETQYF.